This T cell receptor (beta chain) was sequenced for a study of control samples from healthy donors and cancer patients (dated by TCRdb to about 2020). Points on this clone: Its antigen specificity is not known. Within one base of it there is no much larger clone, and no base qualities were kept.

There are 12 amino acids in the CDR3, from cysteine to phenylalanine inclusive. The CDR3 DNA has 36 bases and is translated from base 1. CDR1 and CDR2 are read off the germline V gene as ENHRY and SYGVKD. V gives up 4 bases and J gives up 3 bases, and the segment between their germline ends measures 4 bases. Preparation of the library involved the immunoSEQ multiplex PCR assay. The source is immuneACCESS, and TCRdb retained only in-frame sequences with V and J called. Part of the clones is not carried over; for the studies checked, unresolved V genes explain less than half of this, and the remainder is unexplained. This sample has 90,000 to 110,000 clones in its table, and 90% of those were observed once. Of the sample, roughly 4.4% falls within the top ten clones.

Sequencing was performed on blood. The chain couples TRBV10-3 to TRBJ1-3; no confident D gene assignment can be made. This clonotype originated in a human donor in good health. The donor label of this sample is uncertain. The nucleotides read TGTGCCATCAGTGTCGGTGGAAACACCATATATTTT. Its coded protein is CAISVGGNTIYF.